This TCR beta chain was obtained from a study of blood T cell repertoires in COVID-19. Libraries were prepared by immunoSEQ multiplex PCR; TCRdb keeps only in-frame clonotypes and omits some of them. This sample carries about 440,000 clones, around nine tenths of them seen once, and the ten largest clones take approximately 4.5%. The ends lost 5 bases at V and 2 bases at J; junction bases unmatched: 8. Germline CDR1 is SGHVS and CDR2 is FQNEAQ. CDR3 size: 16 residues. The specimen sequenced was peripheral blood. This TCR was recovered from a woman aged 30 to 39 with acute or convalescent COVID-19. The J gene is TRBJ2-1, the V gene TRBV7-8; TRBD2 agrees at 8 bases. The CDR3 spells CASSTRAGETYNEQFF. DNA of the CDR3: TGTGCCAGCAGCACGCGAGCGGGGGAAACCTACAATGAGCAGTTCTTC.